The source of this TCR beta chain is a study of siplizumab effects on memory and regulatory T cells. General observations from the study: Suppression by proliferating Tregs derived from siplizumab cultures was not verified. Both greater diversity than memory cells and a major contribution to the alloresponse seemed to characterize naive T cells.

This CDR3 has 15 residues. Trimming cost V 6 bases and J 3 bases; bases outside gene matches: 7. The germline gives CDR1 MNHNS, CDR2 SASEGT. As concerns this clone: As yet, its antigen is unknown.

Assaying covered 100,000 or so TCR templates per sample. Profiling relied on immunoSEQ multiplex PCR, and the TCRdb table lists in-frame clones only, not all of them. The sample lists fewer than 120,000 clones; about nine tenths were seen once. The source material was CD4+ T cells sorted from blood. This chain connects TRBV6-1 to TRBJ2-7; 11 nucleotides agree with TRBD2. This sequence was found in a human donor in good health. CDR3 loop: CASRPTSGGSYEQYF. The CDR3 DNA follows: TGTGCCAGCAGGCCTACTAGCGGGGGAAGCTACGAGCAGTACTTC.